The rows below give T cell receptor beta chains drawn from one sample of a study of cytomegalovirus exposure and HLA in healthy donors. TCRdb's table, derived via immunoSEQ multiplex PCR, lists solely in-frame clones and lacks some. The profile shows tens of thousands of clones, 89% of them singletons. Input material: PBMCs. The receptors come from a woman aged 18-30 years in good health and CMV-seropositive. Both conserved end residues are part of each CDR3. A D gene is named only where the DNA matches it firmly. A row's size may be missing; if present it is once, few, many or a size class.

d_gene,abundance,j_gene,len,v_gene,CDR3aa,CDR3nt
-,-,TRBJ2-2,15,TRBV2,CASKAFSGVAGELFF,TGTGCCAGCAAGGCTTTCTCAGGGGTCGCCGGGGAGCTGTTTTTT
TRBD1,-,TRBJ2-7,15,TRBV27,CASSFSRDSVYEQYF,TGTGCCAGCAGTTTCTCCCGGGACAGCGTCTACGAGCAGTACTTC
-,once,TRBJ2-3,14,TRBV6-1,CASSEVQLTDTQYF,TGTGCCAGCAGTGAAGTCCAGTTAACAGATACGCAGTATTTT
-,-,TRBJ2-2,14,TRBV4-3,CASRTGFDTGELFF,TGCGCCAGCAGAACAGGGTTTGACACCGGGGAGCTGTTTTTT
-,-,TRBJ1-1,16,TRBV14,CASSPGLARENTEAFF,TGTGCCAGCAGCCCTGGCCTCGCGAGGGAGAACACTGAAGCTTTCTTT
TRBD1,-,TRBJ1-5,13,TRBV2,CASSVTGDQPQHF,TGTGCCAGCAGTGTGACAGGGGATCAGCCCCAGCATTTT
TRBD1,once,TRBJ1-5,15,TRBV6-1,CASLLDRILNQPQHF,TGTGCCAGCCTTCTGGACAGGATCCTCAATCAGCCCCAGCATTTT
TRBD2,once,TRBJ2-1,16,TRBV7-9,CASSPQGRGGYNEQFF,TGTGCCAGCAGCCCCCAGGGGCGGGGGGGGTACAATGAGCAGTTCTTC
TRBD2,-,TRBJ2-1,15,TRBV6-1,CASSEGEGAYNEQFF,TGTGCCAGCAGTGAAGGGGAGGGCGCCTACAATGAGCAGTTCTTC
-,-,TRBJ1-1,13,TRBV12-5,CASGLGQGSVAFF,TGTGCTAGTGGTTTAGGGCAGGGCTCCGTGGCTTTCTTT
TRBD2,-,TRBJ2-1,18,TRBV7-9,CASSPPLSAGGRFDEQFF,TGTGCCAGCAGCCCCCCATTGTCGGCGGGGGGGCGTTTCGATGAGCAGTTCTTC
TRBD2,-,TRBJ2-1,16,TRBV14,CASSQESGITYNEQFF,TGTGCCAGCAGCCAAGAAAGCGGGATCACCTACAATGAGCAGTTCTTC
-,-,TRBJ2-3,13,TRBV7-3,CASSTVSTDTQYF,TGTGCCAGCAGCACTGTTAGCACAGATACGCAGTATTTT
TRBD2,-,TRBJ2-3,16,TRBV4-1,CASSQDHPGLVDTQYF,TGCGCCAGCAGCCAAGATCACCCGGGACTAGTTGATACGCAGTATTTT
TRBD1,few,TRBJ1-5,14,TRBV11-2,CASSLTGVHQPQHF,TGTGCCAGCAGCTTAACAGGGGTCCATCAGCCCCAGCATTTT
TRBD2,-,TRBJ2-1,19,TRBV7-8,CASSTPGGLAGGLYNEQFF,TGTGCCAGCAGCACGCCGGGGGGACTAGCGGGGGGCCTATACAATGAGCAGTTCTTC
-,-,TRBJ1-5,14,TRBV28,CASSFRLSNQPQHF,TGTGCCAGCAGTTTTAGACTGAGCAATCAGCCCCAGCATTTT
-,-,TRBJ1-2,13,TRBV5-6,CASSQGLEDGYTF,TGTGCCAGCAGTCAGGGGCTGGAGGATGGCTACACCTTC
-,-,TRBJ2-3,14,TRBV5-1,CASSLAGRTDTQYF,TGCGCCAGCAGCTTGGCAGGGAGGACAGATACGCAGTATTTT
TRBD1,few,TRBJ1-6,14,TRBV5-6,CASRSTGVNSPLHF,TGTGCCAGCAGGTCGACAGGGGTAAATTCACCCCTCCACTTT
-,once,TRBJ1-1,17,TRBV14,CASSQGGGWGRNTEAFF,TGTGCCAGCAGCCAAGGGGGTGGGTGGGGCCGGAACACTGAAGCTTTCTTT
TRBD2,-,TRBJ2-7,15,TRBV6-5,CASSYSKGTTYEQYF,TGTGCCAGCAGTTACTCGAAGGGGACTACCTACGAGCAGTACTTC
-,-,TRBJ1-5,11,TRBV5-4,CALGRPQPQHF,TGTGCGTTAGGGAGGCCTCAGCCCCAGCATTTT
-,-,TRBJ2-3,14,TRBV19,CASSIRLAADTQYF,TGTGCCAGTAGTATTAGGCTAGCCGCGGATACGCAGTATTTT
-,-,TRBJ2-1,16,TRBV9,CASSPFRRAAYNEQFF,TGTGCCAGCAGCCCATTCAGGAGGGCAGCCTACAATGAGCAGTTCTTC
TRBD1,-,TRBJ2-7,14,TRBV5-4,CASSSLGQRYEQYF,TGTGCCAGCAGTTCACTGGGACAGAGATACGAGCAGTACTTC
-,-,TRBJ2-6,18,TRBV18,CASSPRGTEDSGANVLTF,TGTGCCAGCTCACCACGCGGGACGGAAGACTCTGGGGCCAACGTCCTGACTTTC
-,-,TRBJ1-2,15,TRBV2,CASSEGGAANYGYTF,TGTGCCAGCAGTGAAGGGGGAGCCGCTAACTATGGCTACACCTTC
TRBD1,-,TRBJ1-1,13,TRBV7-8,CASSPGQGARTFF,TGTGCCAGCAGCCCGGGACAGGGGGCCCGTACTTTCTTT
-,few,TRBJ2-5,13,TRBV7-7,CASSLGSSQTQYF,TGTGCTAGCAGCTTGGGCAGTTCACAAACCCAGTACTTC
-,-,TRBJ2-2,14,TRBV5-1,CASSLLGATGELFF,TGCGCCAGCAGCTTGCTGGGGGCCACCGGGGAGCTGTTTTTT
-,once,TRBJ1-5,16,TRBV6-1,CASSESVGTTGQPQHF,TGTGCCAGCAGTGAATCCGTCGGGACGACAGGTCAGCCCCAGCATTTT
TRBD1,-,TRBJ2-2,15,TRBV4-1,CASSQQTGGLGELFF,TGCGCCAGCAGCCAACAGACAGGGGGCCTCGGGGAGCTGTTTTTT
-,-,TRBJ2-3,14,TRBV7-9,CASSRRVGSDTQYF,TGTGCCAGCAGCCGGCGTGTGGGCTCAGATACGCAGTATTTT
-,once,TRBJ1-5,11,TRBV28,CASSLPGPQHF,TGTGCCAGCAGTTTGCCCGGGCCCCAGCATTTT
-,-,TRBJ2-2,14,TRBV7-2,CASSSPKGAGELFF,TGTGCCAGCAGCTCCCCTAAAGGGGCCGGGGAGCTGTTTTTT
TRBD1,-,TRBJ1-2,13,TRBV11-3,CASSQDRVYGYTF,TGTGCCAGCAGCCAAGACAGGGTCTATGGCTACACCTTC
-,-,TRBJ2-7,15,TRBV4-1,CASSASGGVRGEQYF,TGCGCCAGCAGCGCTTCGGGTGGGGTAAGGGGCGAGCAGTACTTC
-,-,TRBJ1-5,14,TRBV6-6,CASSYWVTYQPQHF,TGTGCCAGCAGTTACTGGGTGACTTATCAGCCCCAGCATTTT